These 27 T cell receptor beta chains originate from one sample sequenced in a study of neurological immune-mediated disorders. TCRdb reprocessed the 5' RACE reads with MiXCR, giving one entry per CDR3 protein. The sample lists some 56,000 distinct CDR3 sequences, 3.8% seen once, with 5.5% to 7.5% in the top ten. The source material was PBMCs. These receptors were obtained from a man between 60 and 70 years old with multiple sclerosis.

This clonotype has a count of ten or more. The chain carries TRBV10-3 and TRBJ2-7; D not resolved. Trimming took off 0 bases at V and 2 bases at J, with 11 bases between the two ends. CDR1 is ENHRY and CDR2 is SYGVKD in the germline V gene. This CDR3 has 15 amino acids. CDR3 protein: CAISESASPPYEQYF. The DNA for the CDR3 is TGTGCCATCAGTGAGTCCGCCTCACCCCCCTACGAGCAGTACTTC.

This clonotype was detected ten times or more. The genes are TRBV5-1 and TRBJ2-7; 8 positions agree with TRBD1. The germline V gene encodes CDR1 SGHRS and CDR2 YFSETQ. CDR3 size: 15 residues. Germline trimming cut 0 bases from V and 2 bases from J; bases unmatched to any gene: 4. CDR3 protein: CASSLGRTGPYEQYF. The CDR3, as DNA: TGCGCCAGCAGCTTGGGCAGGACAGGGCCCTACGAGCAGTACTTC.

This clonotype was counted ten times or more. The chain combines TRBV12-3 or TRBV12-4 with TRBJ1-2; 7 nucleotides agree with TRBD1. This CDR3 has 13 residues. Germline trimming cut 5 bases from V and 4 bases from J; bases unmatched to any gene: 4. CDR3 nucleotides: TGTGCCAGCAGTCTACAGGGGATCTATGGCTACACCTTC. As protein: CASSLQGIYGYTF.

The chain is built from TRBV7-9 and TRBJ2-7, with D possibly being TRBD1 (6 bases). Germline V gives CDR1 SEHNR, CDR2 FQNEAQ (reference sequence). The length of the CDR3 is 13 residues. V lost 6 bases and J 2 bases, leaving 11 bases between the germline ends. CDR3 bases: TGTGCCAGCAGAAAAGGGGACACCTACGAGCAGTACTTC. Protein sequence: CASRKGDTYEQYF.

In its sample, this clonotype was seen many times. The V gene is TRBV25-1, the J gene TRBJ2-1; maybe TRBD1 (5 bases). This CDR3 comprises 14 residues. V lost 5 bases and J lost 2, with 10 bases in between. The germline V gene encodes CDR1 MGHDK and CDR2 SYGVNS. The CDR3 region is CASSFPGPYNEQFF. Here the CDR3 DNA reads TGTGCCAGCAGTTTCCCAGGGCCCTACAATGAGCAGTTCTTC.

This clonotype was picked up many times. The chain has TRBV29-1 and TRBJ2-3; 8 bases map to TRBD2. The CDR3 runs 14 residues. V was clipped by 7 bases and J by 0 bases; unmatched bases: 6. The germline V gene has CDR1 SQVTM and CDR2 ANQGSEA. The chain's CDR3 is CSASPSGSTDTQYF. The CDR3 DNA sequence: TGCAGCGCATCCCCTAGCGGGAGCACAGATACGCAGTATTTT.

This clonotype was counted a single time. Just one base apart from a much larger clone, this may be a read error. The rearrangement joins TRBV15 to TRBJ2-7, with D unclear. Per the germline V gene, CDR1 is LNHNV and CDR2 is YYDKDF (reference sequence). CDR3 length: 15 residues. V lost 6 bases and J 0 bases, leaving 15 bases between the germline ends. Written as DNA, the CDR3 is TGTGCCACCAGTCACGAGATGGCAGTCTCCTACGAGCAGTACTTC. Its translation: CATSHEMAVSYEQYF.

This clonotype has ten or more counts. Written as DNA, the CDR3 is TGTGCCAGCAGCTTGGCCAATCGCGCCCGGGGGGTCTACGAGCAGTACTTC. It yields the protein CASSLANRARGVYEQYF. This chain links TRBV5-5 with TRBJ2-7; 7 nucleotides line up with TRBD2. Looked up from germline, CDR1 is SGHKS and CDR2 is YYEKEE (reference sequence). V gave up 0 bases and J gave up 3 bases; unmatched junction bases: 12. The CDR3 has 17 residues.

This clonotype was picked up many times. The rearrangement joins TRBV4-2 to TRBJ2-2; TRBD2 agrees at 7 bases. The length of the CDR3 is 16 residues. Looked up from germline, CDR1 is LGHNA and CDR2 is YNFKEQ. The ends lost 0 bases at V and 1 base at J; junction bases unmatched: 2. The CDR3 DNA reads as TGTGCCAGCAGCCAAGAACGGGGGGAGAACACCGGGGAGCTGTTTTTT. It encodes CASSQERGENTGELFF.

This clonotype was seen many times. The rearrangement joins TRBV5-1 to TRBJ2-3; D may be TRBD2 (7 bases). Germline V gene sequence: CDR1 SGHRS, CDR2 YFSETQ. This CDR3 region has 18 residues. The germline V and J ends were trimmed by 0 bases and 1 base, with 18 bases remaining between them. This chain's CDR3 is CASSLEVMAGARTDTQYF. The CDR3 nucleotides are TGCGCCAGCAGCTTGGAGGTTATGGCGGGGGCCCGCACAGATACGCAGTATTTT.

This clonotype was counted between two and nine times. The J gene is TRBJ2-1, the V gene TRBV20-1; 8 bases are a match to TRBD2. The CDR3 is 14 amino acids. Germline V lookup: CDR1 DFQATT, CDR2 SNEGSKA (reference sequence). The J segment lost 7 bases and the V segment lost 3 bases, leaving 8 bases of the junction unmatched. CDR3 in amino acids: CSARKRGSPNEQFF. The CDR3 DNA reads TGCAGTGCTAGGAAGCGGGGGTCTCCAAATGAGCAGTTCTTC.

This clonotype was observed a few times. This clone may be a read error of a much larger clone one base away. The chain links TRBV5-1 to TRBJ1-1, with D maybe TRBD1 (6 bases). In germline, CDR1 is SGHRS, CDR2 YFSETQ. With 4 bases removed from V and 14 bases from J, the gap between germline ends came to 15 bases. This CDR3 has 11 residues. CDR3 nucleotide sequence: TGCGCCAGCAGCGGGGAAGGGGGAAGGTTCTTT. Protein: CASSGEGGRFF.

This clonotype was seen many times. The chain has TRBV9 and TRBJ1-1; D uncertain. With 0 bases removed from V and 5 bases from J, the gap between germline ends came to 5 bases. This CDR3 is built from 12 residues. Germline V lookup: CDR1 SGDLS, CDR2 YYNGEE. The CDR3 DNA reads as TGTGCCAGCAGCGTAGAGGAAACTGAAGCTTTCTTT. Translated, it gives CASSVEETEAFF.

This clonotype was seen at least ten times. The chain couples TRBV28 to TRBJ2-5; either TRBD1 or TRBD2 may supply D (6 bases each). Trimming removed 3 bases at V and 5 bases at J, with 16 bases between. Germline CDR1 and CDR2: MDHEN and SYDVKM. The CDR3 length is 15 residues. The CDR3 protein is CASSFAFGGGETQYF. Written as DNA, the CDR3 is TGTGCCAGCAGTTTCGCGTTCGGGGGCGGGGAGACCCAGTACTTC.

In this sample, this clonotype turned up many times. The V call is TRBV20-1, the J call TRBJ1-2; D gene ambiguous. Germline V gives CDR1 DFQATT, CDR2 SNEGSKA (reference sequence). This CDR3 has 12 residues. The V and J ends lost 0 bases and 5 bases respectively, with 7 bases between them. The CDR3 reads CSARDLAYGYTF. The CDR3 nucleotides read TGCAGTGCTAGAGACCTCGCTTATGGCTACACCTTC.

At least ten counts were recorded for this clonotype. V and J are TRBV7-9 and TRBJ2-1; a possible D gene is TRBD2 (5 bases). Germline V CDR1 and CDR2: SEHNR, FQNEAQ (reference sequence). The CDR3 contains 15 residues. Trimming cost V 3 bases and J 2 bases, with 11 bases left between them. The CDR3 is CASSLAGGPYNEQFF. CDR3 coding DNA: TGTGCCAGCAGCTTGGCGGGTGGGCCCTACAATGAGCAGTTCTTC.

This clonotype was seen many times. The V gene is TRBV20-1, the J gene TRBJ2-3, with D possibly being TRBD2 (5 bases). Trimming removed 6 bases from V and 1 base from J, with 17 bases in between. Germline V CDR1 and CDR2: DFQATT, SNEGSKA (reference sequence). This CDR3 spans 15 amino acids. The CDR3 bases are TGCAGTGCCCCCGGGGAAATCCGGGGCACAGATACGCAGTATTTT. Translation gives CSAPGEIRGTDTQYF.

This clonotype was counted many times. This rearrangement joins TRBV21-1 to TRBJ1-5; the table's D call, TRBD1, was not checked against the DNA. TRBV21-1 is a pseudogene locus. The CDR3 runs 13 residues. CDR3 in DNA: TGTGCCAGCAGCAAAGTTAGGGGGGTGCCCCAGCATTTT. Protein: CASSKVRGVPQHF.

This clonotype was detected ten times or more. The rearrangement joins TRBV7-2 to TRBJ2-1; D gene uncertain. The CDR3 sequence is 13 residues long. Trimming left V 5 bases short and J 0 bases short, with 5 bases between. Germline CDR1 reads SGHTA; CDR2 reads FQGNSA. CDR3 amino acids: CASSPSSYNEQFF. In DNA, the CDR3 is TGTGCCAGCAGCCCTAGCTCCTACAATGAGCAGTTCTTC.

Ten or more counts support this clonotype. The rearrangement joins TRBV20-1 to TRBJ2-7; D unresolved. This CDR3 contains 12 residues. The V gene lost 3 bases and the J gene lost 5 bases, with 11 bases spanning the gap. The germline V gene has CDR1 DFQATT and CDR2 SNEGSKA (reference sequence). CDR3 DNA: TGCAGTGCTAGCAAGTCAGTAGACGAGCAGTACTTC. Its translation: CSASKSVDEQYF.

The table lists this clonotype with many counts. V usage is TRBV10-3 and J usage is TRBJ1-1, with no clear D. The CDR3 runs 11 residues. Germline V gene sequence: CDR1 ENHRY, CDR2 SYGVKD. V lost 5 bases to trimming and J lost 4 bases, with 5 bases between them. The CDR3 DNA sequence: TGTGCCATCAGTTCAGGCACTGAAGCTTTCTTT. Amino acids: CAISSGTEAFF.

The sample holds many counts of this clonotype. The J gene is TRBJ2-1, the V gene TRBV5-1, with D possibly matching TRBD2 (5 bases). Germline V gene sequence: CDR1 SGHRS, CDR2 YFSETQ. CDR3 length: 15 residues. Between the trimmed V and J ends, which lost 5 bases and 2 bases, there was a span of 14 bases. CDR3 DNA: TGCGCCAGCAGACCATTCCTCGGGACCTACAATGAGCAGTTCTTC. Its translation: CASRPFLGTYNEQFF.

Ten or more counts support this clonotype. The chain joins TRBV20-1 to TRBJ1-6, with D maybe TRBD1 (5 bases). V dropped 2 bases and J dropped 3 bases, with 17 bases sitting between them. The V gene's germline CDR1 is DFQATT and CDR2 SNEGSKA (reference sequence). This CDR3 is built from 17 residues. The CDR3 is CSARYRDGDRYNSPLHF. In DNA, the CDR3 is TGCAGTGCTAGATACCGGGACGGCGACCGCTATAATTCACCCCTCCACTTT.

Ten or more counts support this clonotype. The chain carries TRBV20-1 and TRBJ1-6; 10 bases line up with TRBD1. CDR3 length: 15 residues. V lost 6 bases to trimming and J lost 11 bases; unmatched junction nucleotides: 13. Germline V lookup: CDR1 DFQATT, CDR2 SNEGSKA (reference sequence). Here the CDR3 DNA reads TGCAGTGCCCGCCCCCTGACAGGGGGCTGGGCACCCCTCCACTTT. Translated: CSARPLTGGWAPLHF.

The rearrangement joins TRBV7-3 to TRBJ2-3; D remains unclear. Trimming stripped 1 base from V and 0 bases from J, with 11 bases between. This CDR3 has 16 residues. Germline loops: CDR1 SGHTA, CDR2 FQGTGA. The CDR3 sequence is CASSLRAAASTDTQYF. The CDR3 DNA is TGTGCCAGCAGCTTAAGGGCAGCAGCTAGCACAGATACGCAGTATTTT.

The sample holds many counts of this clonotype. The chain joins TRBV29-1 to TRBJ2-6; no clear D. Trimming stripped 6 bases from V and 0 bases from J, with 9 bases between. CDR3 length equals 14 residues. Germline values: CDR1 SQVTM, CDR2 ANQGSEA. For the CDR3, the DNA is TGCAGCGTAGAAACGAGCTCTGGGGCCAACGTCCTGACTTTC. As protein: CSVETSSGANVLTF.

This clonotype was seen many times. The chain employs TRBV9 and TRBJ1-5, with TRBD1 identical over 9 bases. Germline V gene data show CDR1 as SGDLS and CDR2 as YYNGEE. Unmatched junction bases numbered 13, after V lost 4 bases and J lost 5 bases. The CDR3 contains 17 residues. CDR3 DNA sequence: TGTGCCAGCAGCCCCCGGGAGGGGGGACAGGGATATCAGCCCCAGCATTTT. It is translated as CASSPREGGQGYQPQHF.